Listed below are T cell receptor beta chains from one sample, sequenced in a study of response to subunit inactivated influenza vaccine. TCRdb used MiXCR to reprocess the RT-PCR reads, holding one entry per CDR3 protein. The table lists hundreds of thousands of distinct CDR3 sequences, just over 20% of them singletons. The source material was PBMCs from blood, sampled 21 months after vaccination. These receptors were obtained from a man between 45 and 75 years old who received an inactivated influenza vaccine. Both conserved end residues are part of each CDR3. The order of the fields is V gene, J gene, D gene, clone size, CDR3 protein, CDR3 DNA. The D gene is left open where the match is weak. Rows give clone size only sometimes, using once, few, many, or a class for an expanded clone.

TRBV4-2,TRBJ1-6,-,many,CASSQDLVSHYNSPLHF,TGTGCCAGCAGCCAAGATCTCGTCAGCCACTATAATTCACCCCTCCACTTT
TRBV21-1,TRBJ2-1,-,few,CASSKGRTGAYNEQFF,TGTGCCAGCAGCAAAGGTCGGACAGGGGCCTACAATGAGCAGTTCTTC
TRBV12-3/TRBV12-4,TRBJ2-7,-,few,CASSFIPYEQYF,TGTGCCAGCAGTTTTATCCCCTACGAGCAGTACTTC
TRBV19,TRBJ1-6,-,-,CASSIADGRINSPLHF,TGTGCCAGTAGTATAGCGGATGGACGGATTAATTCACCCCTCCACTTT
TRBV5-1,TRBJ1-5,-,few,CASSPGEGNGQPQHF,TGCGCCAGCAGCCCGGGGGAGGGGAACGGTCAGCCCCAGCATTTT
TRBV9,TRBJ2-1,TRBD1,-,CASSVAQGVQFF,TGTGCCAGCAGCGTAGCACAGGGGGTGCAGTTCTTC
TRBV3-1,TRBJ1-2,TRBD1,-,CASSLRQGIGYTF,TGTGCCAGCAGCCTCCGACAGGGTATCGGCTACACCTTC
TRBV28,TRBJ2-7,-,-,CASTLVPGIYEQYF,TGTGCCAGCACCTTGGTCCCGGGGATCTACGAGCAGTACTTC
TRBV4-2,TRBJ2-2,TRBD2,-,CASSLHTSGGLGAGELFF,TGTGCCAGCAGCCTCCACACGAGCGGGGGGCTCGGAGCCGGGGAGCTGTTTTTT
TRBV28,TRBJ2-3,TRBD2,many,CASSRLLAGGADTQYF,TGTGCCAGCAGTCGCCTCTTAGCGGGAGGCGCAGATACGCAGTATTTT
TRBV6-5,TRBJ2-1,-,few,CASSSFDEQFF,TGTGCCAGCAGCTCGTTCGATGAGCAGTTCTTC
TRBV7-2,TRBJ2-3,-,-,CASSLAGRAARPPDTQYF,TGTGCCAGCAGCTTAGCAGGGCGAGCCGCCAGGCCCCCAGATACGCAGTATTTT
TRBV7-9,TRBJ2-2,-,many,CASSKLNTGELFF,TGTGCCAGCAGCAAACTTAACACCGGGGAGCTGTTTTTT
TRBV30,TRBJ1-5,-,few,CAWSVVGTQPQHF,TGTGCCTGGAGTGTAGTTGGGACCCAGCCCCAGCATTTT
TRBV7-2,TRBJ2-2,-,-,CASSLRGIGELFF,TGTGCCAGCAGCTTACGGGGAATCGGGGAGCTGTTTTTT
TRBV11-1,TRBJ2-3,TRBD2,-,CASSSLLASGGAEVDAQYF,TGTGCCAGCAGCTCCCTCCTTGCTAGCGGGGGGGCCGAGGTAGATGCGCAGTATTTT
TRBV29-1,TRBJ2-5,TRBD2,few,CSVDALAGVLGETQYF,TGCAGCGTCGACGCTTTAGCGGGAGTCCTCGGAGAGACCCAGTACTTC
TRBV25-1,TRBJ2-3,TRBD1,few,CASSEYDRATDTQYF,TGTGCCAGCAGTGAATATGACAGGGCCACAGATACGCAGTATTTT
TRBV24-1,TRBJ2-4,-,few,CATSVRNGGIQYF,TGTGCCACCAGTGTCAGGAACGGGGGCATTCAGTACTTC
TRBV9,TRBJ1-1,TRBD1,few,CASSPGTGFTEAFF,TGTGCCAGCAGCCCTGGGACAGGTTTCACTGAAGCTTTCTTT